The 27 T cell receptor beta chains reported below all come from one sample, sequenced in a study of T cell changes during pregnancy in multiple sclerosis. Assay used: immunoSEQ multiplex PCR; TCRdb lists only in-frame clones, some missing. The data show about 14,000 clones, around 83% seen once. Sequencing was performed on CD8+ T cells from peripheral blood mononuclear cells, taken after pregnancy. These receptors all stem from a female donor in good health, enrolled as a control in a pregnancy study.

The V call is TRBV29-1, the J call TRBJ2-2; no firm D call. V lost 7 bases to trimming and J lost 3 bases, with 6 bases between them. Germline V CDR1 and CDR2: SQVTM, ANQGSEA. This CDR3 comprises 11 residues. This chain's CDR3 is CSGVDTGELFF. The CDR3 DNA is TGCAGCGGAGTAGACACCGGGGAGCTGTTTTTT.

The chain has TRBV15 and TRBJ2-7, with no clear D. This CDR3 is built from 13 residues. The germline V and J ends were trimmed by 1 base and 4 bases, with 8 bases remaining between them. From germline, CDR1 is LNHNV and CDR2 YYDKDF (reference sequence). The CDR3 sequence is CATSRARMYEQYF. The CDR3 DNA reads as TGTGCCACCAGCAGAGCTCGTATGTACGAGCAGTACTTC.

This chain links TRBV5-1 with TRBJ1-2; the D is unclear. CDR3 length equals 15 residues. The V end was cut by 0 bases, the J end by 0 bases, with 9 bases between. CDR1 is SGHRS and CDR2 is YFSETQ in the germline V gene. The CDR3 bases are TGCGCCAGCAGCTTGGGTACAGCAGCTAACTATGGCTACACCTTC. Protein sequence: CASSLGTAANYGYTF.

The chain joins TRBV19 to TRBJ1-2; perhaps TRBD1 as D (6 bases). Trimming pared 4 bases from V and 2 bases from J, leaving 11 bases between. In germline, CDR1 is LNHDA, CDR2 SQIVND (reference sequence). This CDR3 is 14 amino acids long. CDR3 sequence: CASSTRQVNYGYTF. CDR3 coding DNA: TGTGCCAGTAGTACCCGACAGGTCAACTATGGCTACACCTTC.

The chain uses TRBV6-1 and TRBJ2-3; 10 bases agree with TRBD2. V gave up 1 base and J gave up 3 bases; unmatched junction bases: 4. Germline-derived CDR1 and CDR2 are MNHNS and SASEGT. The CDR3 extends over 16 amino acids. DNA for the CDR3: TGTGCCAGCAGTGAAGGATCTAGCGGGGGAACAGATACGCAGTATTTT. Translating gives CASSEGSSGGTDTQYF.

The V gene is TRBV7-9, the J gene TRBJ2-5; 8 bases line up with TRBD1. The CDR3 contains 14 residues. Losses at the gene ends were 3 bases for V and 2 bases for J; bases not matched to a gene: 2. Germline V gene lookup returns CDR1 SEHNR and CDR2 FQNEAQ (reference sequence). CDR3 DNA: TGTGCCAGCAGCTTCGGACAGGGTCAAGAGACCCAGTACTTC. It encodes CASSFGQGQETQYF.

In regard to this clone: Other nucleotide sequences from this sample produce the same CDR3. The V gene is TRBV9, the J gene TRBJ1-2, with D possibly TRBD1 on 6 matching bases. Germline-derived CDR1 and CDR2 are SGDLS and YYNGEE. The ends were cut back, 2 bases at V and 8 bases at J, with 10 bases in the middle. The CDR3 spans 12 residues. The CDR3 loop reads CASSVRGYGYTF. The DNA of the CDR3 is TGTGCCAGCAGCGTCAGGGGCTACGGCTACACCTTC. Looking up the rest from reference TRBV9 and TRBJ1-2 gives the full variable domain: DSGVTQTPKHLITATGQRVTLRCSPRSGDLSVYWYQQSLDQGLQFLIQYYNGEERAKGNILERFSAQQFPDLHSELNLSSLELGDSALYFCASSVRGYGYTFGSGTRLTVV.

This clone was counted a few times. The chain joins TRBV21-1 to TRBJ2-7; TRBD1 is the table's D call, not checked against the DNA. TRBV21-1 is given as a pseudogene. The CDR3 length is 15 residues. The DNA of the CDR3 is TGTGCCAGCAGCAAAGGGGGACAGGGGGTCGACGAGCAGTACTTC. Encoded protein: CASSKGGQGVDEQYF.

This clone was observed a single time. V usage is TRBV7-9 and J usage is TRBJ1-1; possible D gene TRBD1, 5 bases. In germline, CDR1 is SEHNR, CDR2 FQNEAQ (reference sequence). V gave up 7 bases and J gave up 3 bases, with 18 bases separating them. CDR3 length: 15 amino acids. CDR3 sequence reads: CASTLQGPMDTEAFF. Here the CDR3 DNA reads TGTGCCAGCACCTTGCAGGGCCCTATGGACACTGAAGCTTTCTTT. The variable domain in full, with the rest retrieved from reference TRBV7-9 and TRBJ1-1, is DTGVSQNPRHKITKRGQNVTFRCDPISEHNRLYWYRQTLGQGPEFLTYFQNEAQLEKSRLLSDRFSAERPKGSFSTLEIQRTEQGDSAMYLCASTLQGPMDTEAFFGQGTRLTVV.

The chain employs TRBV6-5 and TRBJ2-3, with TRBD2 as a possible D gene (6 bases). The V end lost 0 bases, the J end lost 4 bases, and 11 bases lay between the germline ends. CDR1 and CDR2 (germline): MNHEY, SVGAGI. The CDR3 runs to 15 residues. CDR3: CASSYSEGGPDTQYF. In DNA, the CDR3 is TGTGCCAGCAGTTACTCGGAGGGAGGCCCAGATACGCAGTATTTT.

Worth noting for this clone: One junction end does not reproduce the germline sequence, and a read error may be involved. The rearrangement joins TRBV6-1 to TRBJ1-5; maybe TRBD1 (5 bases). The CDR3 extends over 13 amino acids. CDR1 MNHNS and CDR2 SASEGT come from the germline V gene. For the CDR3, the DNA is TGTGCCAGCAGTGAAGGATCAGGGCGTGTCTGGAATTTT. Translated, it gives CASSEGSGRVWNF.

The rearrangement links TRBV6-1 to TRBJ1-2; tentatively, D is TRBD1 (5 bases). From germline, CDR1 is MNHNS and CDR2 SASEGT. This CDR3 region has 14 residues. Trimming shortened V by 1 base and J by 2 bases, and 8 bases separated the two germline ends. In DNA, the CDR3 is TGTGCCAGCAGTGAAGAGGAGGGGAACTATGGCTACACCTTC. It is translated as CASSEEEGNYGYTF.

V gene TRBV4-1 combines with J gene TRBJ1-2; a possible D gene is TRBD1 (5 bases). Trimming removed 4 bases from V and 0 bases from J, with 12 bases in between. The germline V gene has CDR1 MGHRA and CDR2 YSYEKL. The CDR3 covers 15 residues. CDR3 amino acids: CASSPSRDSNYGYTF. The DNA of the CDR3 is TGCGCCAGCAGCCCCTCCAGGGATTCTAACTATGGCTACACCTTC.

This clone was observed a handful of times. CDR3: CASSPGQEHNEQFF. CDR3 in DNA: TGTGCCAGCAGTCCGGGACAGGAACACAATGAGCAGTTCTTC. The chain joins TRBV6-4 to TRBJ2-1; 8 positions agree with TRBD1. The CDR3 runs to 14 residues. Germline CDR1 is MRHNA and CDR2 is SNTAGT. V dropped 5 bases and J dropped 5; count of bases not matched to a gene: 5.

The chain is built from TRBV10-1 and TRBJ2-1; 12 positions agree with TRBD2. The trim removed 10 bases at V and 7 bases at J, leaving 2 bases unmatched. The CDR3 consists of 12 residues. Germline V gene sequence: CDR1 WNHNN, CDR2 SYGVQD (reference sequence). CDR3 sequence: CATGTSGNEQFF. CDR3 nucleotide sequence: TGCGCCACCGGGACTAGCGGGAATGAGCAGTTCTTC.

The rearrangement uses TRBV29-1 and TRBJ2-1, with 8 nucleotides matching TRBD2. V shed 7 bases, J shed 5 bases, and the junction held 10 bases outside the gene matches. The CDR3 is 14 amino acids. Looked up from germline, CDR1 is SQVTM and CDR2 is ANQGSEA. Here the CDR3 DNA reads TGCAGCGCCATACGGGGGGGACTCAACAATGAGCAGTTCTTC. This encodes CSAIRGGLNNEQFF.

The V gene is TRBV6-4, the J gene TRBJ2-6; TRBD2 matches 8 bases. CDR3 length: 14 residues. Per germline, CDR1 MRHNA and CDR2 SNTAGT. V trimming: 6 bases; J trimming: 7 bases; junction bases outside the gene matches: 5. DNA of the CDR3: TGTGCCAGCAGCGCCGGGGGGGAAGCCAACGTCCTGACTTTC. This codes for CASSAGGEANVLTF.

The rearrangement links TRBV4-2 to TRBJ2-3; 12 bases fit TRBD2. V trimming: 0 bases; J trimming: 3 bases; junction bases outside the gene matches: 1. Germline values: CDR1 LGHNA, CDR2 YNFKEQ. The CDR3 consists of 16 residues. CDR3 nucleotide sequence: TGTGCCAGCAGCCAAGATCTAGCGGGGGGGACAGATACGCAGTATTTT. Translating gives CASSQDLAGGTDTQYF.

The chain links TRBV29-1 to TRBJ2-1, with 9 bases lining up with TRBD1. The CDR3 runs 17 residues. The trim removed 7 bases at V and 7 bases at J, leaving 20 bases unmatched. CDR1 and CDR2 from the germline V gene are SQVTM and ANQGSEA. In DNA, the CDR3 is TGCAGCGGCAACGTCCCGGGACAGGGTTTGTCAGGGAATGAGCAGTTCTTC. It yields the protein CSGNVPGQGLSGNEQFF.

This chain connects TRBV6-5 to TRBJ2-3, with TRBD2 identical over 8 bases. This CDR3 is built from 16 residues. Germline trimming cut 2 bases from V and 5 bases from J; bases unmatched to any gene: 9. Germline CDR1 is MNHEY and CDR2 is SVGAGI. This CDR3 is CASSYGGGQGRDTQYF. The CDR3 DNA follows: TGTGCCAGCAGTTACGGCGGGGGGCAAGGAAGAGATACGCAGTATTTT.

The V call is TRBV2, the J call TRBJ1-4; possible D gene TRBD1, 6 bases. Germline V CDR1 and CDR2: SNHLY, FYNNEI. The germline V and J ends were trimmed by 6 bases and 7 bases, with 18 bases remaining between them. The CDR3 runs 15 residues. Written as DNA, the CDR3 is TGTGCCAGCAGGGATCCCAGGGGCGCGGCTGAAAAACTGTTTTTT. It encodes CASRDPRGAAEKLFF.

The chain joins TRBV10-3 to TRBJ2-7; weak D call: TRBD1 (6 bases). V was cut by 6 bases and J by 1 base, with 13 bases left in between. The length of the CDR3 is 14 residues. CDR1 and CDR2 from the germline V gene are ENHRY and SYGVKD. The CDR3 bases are TGTGCCATCAGCTTGCCGGGACAATCCTACGAGCAGTACTTC. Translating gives CAISLPGQSYEQYF.

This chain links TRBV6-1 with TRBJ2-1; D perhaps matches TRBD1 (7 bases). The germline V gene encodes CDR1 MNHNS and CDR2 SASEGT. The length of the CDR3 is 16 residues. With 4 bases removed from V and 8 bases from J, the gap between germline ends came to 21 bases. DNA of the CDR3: TGTGCCAGCAGTGGGGTGGGCGGGGTAGGGGGCCATGAGCAGTTCTTC. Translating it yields CASSGVGGVGGHEQFF.

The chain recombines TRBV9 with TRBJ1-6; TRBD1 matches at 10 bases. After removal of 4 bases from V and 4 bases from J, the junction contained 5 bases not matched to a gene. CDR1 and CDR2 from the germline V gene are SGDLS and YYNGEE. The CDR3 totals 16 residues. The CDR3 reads CASSPRTGGYNSPLHF. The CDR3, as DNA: TGTGCCAGCAGCCCCCGGACAGGGGGGTATAATTCACCCCTCCACTTT.

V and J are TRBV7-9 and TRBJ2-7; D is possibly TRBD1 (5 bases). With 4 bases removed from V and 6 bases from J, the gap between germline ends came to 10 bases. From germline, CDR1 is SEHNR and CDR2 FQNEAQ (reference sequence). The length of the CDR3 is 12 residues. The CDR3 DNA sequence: TGTGCCAGCAGCTCGCAGGGTGGCGAGCAGTACTTC. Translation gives CASSSQGGEQYF. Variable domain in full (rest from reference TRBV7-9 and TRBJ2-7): DTGVSQNPRHKITKRGQNVTFRCDPISEHNRLYWYRQTLGQGPEFLTYFQNEAQLEKSRLLSDRFSAERPKGSFSTLEIQRTEQGDSAMYLCASSSQGGEQYFGPGTRLTVT.

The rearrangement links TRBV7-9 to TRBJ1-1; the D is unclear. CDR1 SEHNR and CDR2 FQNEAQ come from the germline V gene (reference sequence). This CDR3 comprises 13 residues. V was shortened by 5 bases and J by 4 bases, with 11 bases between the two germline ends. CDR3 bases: TGTGCCAGCAGCACAAATACATTCACTGAAGCTTTCTTT. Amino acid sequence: CASSTNTFTEAFF.

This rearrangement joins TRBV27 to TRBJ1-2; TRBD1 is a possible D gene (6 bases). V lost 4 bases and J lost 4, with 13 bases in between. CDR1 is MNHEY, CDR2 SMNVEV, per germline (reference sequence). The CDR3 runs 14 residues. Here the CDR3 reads CASSSRQAPYGYTF. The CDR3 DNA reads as TGTGCCAGCAGTTCCCGACAGGCTCCCTATGGCTACACCTTC.